This TCR beta chain was recovered during a study of radiotherapy plus CTLA-4 blockade in lung cancer. Study in general: Across the patients, objective responses occurred in 18%, and disease control in under 40%.

Study-level results: TCR clones of tumor origin grew in blood after radiotherapy plus ipilimumab. Reports identified early blood T cell clone dynamics, with interferon-beta, as the best response predictor.

The CDR3 totals 15 residues. The junction had 8 bases not matched to a gene; V was cut back by 6 bases and J by 4 bases. CDR1 is MNHEY, CDR2 SMNVEV, per germline (reference sequence). This clone was counted between two and nine times. Antigen: not known. This could be a read error, since a much larger clone is one nucleotide away. Sequencing used immunoSEQ multiplex PCR; TCRdb keeps in-frame clones, though not all of them. Of 110,000 or so clones in the sample, roughly 80% are singletons; the top ten hold roughly 5.2%. Focal radiation plus CTLA-4 blockade with ipilimumab was administered to patients who had chemo-refractory metastatic non-small-cell lung cancer.

This clonotype was obtained from a human donor with non-small cell lung cancer who had a partial response to radiotherapy plus ipilimumab. V gene TRBV27 combines with J gene TRBJ2-7, with TRBD1 matching 11 bases. Material: peripheral blood, obtained from a patient treated with radiotherapy plus ipilimumab. The CDR3 is CASSPGQGDLYEQYF. The CDR3 DNA reads as TGTGCCAGCAGCCCGGGACAGGGGGACCTGTACGAGCAGTACTTC.